Listed below are T cell receptor beta chains from one sample, sequenced in a study of vaccination effects on CD4 cells after COVID-19. Their cognate antigens are unknown. Profiled with immunoSEQ multiplex PCR; TCRdb holds only in-frame clones, not every one. The sample holds under 40,000 clones, 70% seen once. The sample consisted of CD4+ T cells from PBMCs cultured without peptide, taken before COVID-19 vaccination. These receptors were collected from a human donor who received a COVID-19 vaccine. Each CDR3 is given with its conserved first and last residue. D genes are given only for firm matches. A row's size may be missing; if present it is once, few, many or a size class.

j_gene | abundance | d_gene | v_gene | CDR3nt | CDR3aa
TRBJ1-1 | NA | NA | TRBV13 | TGTGCCAGCCGGGGTTCGGGACGGGGCACTGAAGCTTTCTTT | CASRGSGRGTEAFF
TRBJ1-6 | NA | NA | TRBV23-1 | TGCGCCAGCAGTCAGTGGGGGGCCCTTTTGGCCCTCCACTTT | CASSQWGALLALHF
TRBJ1-3 | NA | NA | TRBV4-1 | TGCGCCAGCAGCCAAGTGACGTCGGGGCCGGCGGACACCATATATTTT | CASSQVTSGPADTIYF
TRBJ2-7 | NA | TRBD1 | TRBV5-4 | TGTGCCAGCAGCCAGGGGACAGGGGTAGTCTACGAGCAGTACTTC | CASSQGTGVVYEQYF
TRBJ1-5 | NA | NA | TRBV5-6 | TGTGCCAGCAGCTCCGGGGGACCGAATAGCAATCAGCCCCAGCATTTT | CASSSGGPNSNQPQHF
TRBJ1-5 | once | TRBD1 | TRBV30 | TGTGCCTGGAGTGTAGGGACAGGGGCGAGTCAGCCCCAGCATTTT | CAWSVGTGASQPQHF
TRBJ1-1 | NA | NA | TRBV5-1 | TGCGCCAGCAGCTCCCAGCCGGGGGACACTGAAGCTTTCTTT | CASSSQPGDTEAFF
TRBJ2-5 | few | TRBD2 | TRBV10-1 | TGCGCCAGCAGTGGGGGGACTAGCGGGAAAGAGACCCAGTACTTC | CASSGGTSGKETQYF
TRBJ2-1 | NA | TRBD1 | TRBV24-1 | TGTGCCACGGAAATCACCTTACAGGGACAGGATGAGCAGTTCTTC | CATEITLQGQDEQFF
TRBJ1-2 | NA | NA | TRBV11-2 | TGTGCCAGCAGCTTAGTTTGGCAAAACTATGGCTACACCTTC | CASSLVWQNYGYTF
TRBJ1-5 | NA | NA | TRBV23-1 | TGCGCCAGCAGTCAATTAGGGACGGAGAGCAATCAGCCCCAGCATTTT | CASSQLGTESNQPQHF
TRBJ1-5 | NA | NA | TRBV2 | TGTGCCAGCAAAACAGAGGGCAATCAGCCCCAGCATTTT | CASKTEGNQPQHF
TRBJ2-5 | NA | NA | TRBV5-1 | TGCGCCAGCAGCTATTTGGCAGGGCTTGAGACCCAGTACTTC | CASSYLAGLETQYF
TRBJ2-7 | NA | NA | TRBV27 | TGTGCCAGCCGACAATACCCTAACTACGAGCAGTACTTC | CASRQYPNYEQYF
TRBJ2-7 | NA | TRBD2 | TRBV29-1 | TGCAGCGTTGAAGGGCGGCGCGGGAGCTCCTACGAGCAGTACTTC | CSVEGRRGSSYEQYF
TRBJ1-2 | few | NA | TRBV15 | TGTGCCACCAGCAGATTCCGGAGGGATGGCTACACCTTC | CATSRFRRDGYTF